These 15 T cell receptor beta chains share one sample of origin, sequenced in a study of blood T cell repertoires in COVID-19. Using immunoSEQ multiplex PCR, the repertoire was profiled, and TCRdb retains in-frame clones only, with some absent. The sample has fewer than 150,000 clones, approximately 86% seen once. Input material: peripheral blood. The receptor source for this set is a woman between 50 and 59 years old who had recovered from COVID-19.

The rearrangement links TRBV10-1 to TRBJ1-2, with a weak D call TRBD1 (6 bases). The germline V gene encodes CDR1 WNHNN and CDR2 SYGVQD (reference sequence). This CDR3 has 12 amino acids. Trimming took off 6 bases at V and 10 bases at J, with 15 bases between the two ends. The CDR3 nucleotides read TGCGCCAGCAGGGCCCCCGCAGGGGACTACACCTTC. It encodes CASRAPAGDYTF.

CDR3 nucleotide sequence: TGTGCCAGCAGTGATAGACAGGGGGCTGTCTATGGCTACACCTTC. It specifies CASSDRQGAVYGYTF. This chain joins TRBV25-1 and TRBJ1-2, with TRBD1 matching 10 bases. V was pared by 3 bases and J by 4 bases, with 5 bases of the junction left unmatched. Germline values: CDR1 MGHDK, CDR2 SYGVNS. This CDR3 contains 15 residues.

J is TRBJ2-1 and V is TRBV6-2 or TRBV6-3, with 8 positions matching TRBD1. The CDR3 runs to 16 residues. CDR1 is MNHEY, CDR2 SVGEGT, per germline. With 2 bases clipped from V and 3 bases from J, the junction kept 6 bases outside the gene matches. The CDR3: CASSYGGDRIYNEQFF. For the CDR3, the DNA is TGTGCCAGCAGTTACGGAGGGGACAGGATCTACAATGAGCAGTTCTTC.

The chain couples TRBV19 to TRBJ2-1, with 8 bases matching TRBD1. CDR3 size: 15 residues. The germline gives CDR1 LNHDA, CDR2 SQIVND (reference sequence). J lost 5 bases, V lost 4 bases, and 7 bases had no gene match. The chain's CDR3 is CASSTRQGLNNEQFF. The CDR3 DNA reads TGTGCCAGTAGTACAAGACAGGGGTTAAACAATGAGCAGTTCTTC.

The chain employs TRBV6-5 and TRBJ1-1; 10 bases agree with TRBD1. The CDR3 extends over 16 amino acids. The germline V gene has CDR1 MNHEY and CDR2 SVGAGI. The J segment lost 4 bases and the V segment lost 2 bases, leaving 7 bases of the junction unmatched. CDR3 DNA: TGTGCCAGCAGTTACGGCCCGACAGGGGGCTTCACTGAAGCTTTCTTT. It yields the protein CASSYGPTGGFTEAFF.

The chain joins TRBV27 to TRBJ2-1; TRBD2 aligns across 9 bases. Trimming at V came to 6 bases and at J to 0 bases, leaving 3 bases not matched to a gene. CDR3 length: 15 residues. Germline CDR1 MNHEY, CDR2 SMNVEV (reference sequence). The DNA for the CDR3 is TGTGCCAGCAGGAATAGCGGGAGCTCCTACAATGAGCAGTTCTTC. Translating it yields CASRNSGSSYNEQFF.

CDR3: CASVIQGWSEAFF. The CDR3, as DNA: TGTGCCAGCGTCATACAGGGGTGGTCTGAAGCTTTCTTT. V is TRBV5-6 and J is TRBJ1-1; TRBD1 agrees at 7 bases. After removal of 7 bases from V and 6 bases from J, the junction contained 9 bases not matched to a gene. CDR3 size: 13 residues. Germline V gene sequence: CDR1 SGHDT, CDR2 YYEEEE.

This clone was observed once. This chain links TRBV6-6 with TRBJ2-7; 8 bases fit TRBD2. Germline assignment: CDR1 MNHNY and CDR2 SVGAGI (reference sequence). The J segment lost 5 bases and the V segment lost 9 bases, leaving 9 bases of the junction unmatched. CDR3 length: 13 residues. The CDR3 here is CASTQTGGHEQYF. The CDR3 DNA sequence: TGTGCCAGTACCCAAACGGGAGGGCACGAGCAGTACTTC.

The chain joins TRBV5-8 to TRBJ1-2; tentative D call: TRBD1 (5 bases). This CDR3 has 15 amino acids. CDR1 and CDR2 from the germline V gene are SGHTS and YDEGEE. Trimming cost V 0 bases and J 0 bases, with 9 bases left between them. The CDR3 loop is CASSLDRSPNYGYTF. CDR3 DNA sequence: TGTGCCAGCAGCTTGGACAGGTCGCCTAACTATGGCTACACCTTC.

V is TRBV18 and J is TRBJ2-1, with 11 bases fitting TRBD2. This CDR3 is 16 amino acids long. With 2 bases clipped from V and 6 bases from J, the junction kept 6 bases outside the gene matches. Germline CDR1 is KGHSH and CDR2 is LQKENI. CDR3 in DNA: TGTGCCAGCTCACCATACAACCTAGCGGGGGGCAATGAGCAGTTCTTC. Translated, it gives CASSPYNLAGGNEQFF.

This clone occurred once. V is TRBV18 and J is TRBJ2-3, with no clear D. Germline V CDR1 and CDR2: KGHSH, LQKENI. V was pared by 6 bases and J by 2 bases, with 9 bases between. This CDR3 spans 13 amino acids. In DNA form, the CDR3 reads TGTGCCAGCTCCCCCCAATCCACAGATACGCAGTATTTT. Encoded protein: CASSPQSTDTQYF.

This chain joins TRBV2 and TRBJ2-2; D perhaps matches TRBD1 (5 bases). Trimming pared 7 bases from V and 7 bases from J, leaving 10 bases between. CDR3 length: 12 residues. Germline CDR1 and CDR2: SNHLY and FYNNEI. CDR3: CASKGRGGELFF. DNA of the CDR3: TGTGCCAGCAAGGGAAGGGGCGGGGAGCTGTTTTTT.

V gene TRBV5-6 combines with J gene TRBJ1-2; D not resolved. Trimming stripped 3 bases from V and 2 bases from J, with 20 bases between. The length of the CDR3 is 17 residues. From germline, CDR1 is SGHDT and CDR2 YYEEEE. The CDR3 DNA is TGTGCCAGCAGCTCCTTAACAAAAGAACCACCAAACTATGGCTACACCTTC. Its translation is CASSSLTKEPPNYGYTF.

CDR3 sequence: CASSPPGRRQYGYTF. The CDR3 nucleotides are TGTGCCAGTAGTCCCCCCGGGAGACGGCAATATGGCTACACCTTC. The chain joins TRBV19 to TRBJ1-2; no clear D. CDR1 and CDR2 from the germline V gene are LNHDA and SQIVND (reference sequence). The germline V and J ends were trimmed by 5 bases and 5 bases, with 18 bases remaining between them. This CDR3 has 15 amino acids.

To note about this clone: The same CDR3 is also encoded by other DNA sequences in this sample. The genes are TRBV5-1 and TRBJ2-7; TRBD1 matches 9 bases. CDR3 length equals 14 residues. CDR1 is SGHRS, CDR2 YFSETQ, per germline. Unmatched junction bases numbered 3, after V lost 0 bases and J lost 5 bases. The CDR3 protein is CASSLGDRVDEQYF. In nucleotides, the CDR3 is TGCGCCAGCAGCTTGGGGGACAGGGTCGACGAGCAGTACTTC. The complete variable domain, with remaining parts taken from reference TRBV5-1 and TRBJ2-7, reads KAGVTQTPRYLIKTRGQQVTLSCSPISGHRSVSWYQQTPGQGLQFLFEYFSETQRNKGNFPGRFSGRQFSNSRSEMNVSTLELGDSALYLCASSLGDRVDEQYFGPGTRLTVT.